Below, one T cell receptor (delta chain) is given with its context. Its antigen remains undetermined. A far larger clone lies a single base away; this is likely a read error. Other DNA sequences of this sample code for an identical CDR3. The sample comes from a study of γδ T cells in repeated Plasmodium falciparum infection (dated by TCRdb to the early 2020s). Describing the broader study: Malian children exposed to intense seasonal malaria transmission were enrolled in the natural-infection arm and compared with Australian children matched for age and gender. The study examined how repeated Plasmodium falciparum infection shapes the human gammadelta T cell repertoire, using natural infection in Mali and controlled human malaria infection. Controlled-infection subjects were sampled at baseline, immediately before selected infections, and 21 days after each infection. Five or six malaria-naive U.S. adults underwent four controlled human malaria infections by bites from P. falciparum NF54-infected Anopheles stephensi mosquitoes over about 640 days. Malian gammadelta TCR repertoires were analysed cross-sectionally in periods with no transmission and longitudinally across episodes of acute febrile malaria. Summary of the overall study and its limitations: Vdelta2-negative gammadelta TCR repertoires from Malian children appeared more clonally expanded, less diverse and less shared than those of Australian children. Analysis of inter-individual variability in gammadelta T cell responses was limited by the small size of the controlled-infection cohort. In Vdelta2-negative gammadelta TCR repertoires, which were largely Vdelta1+, repeated controlled infections appeared to drive waves of new clonotype selection. A highly stable polyclonal repertoire over time and infection, with many inter-individual overlapping TCRgamma sequences, was shown by Vgamma9/Vdelta2+ TCR repertoires. Generalizability was limited because the Malian cohort was drawn from a small rural village of predominantly one ethnic group.

For bulk TCR repertoire analysis, Vgamma9/Vdelta2+ and Vdelta2-negative gammadelta T cell populations were flow-sorted out of peripheral blood mononuclear cells. CDR3 length: 17 amino acids, cysteine to phenylalanine. The CDR3 DNA has 51 bases and is translated from base 1. The germline V gene encodes CDR1 TVYSNPD and CDR2 GDNSRS (reference sequence). Preparation of the library involved multiplex PCR. The sequencer was an Illumina MiSeq. Each sorted gammadelta T cell sample was sequenced for both the TCR gamma (TRG) and TCR delta (TRD) chains. Per the source publication's procedure: Repertoire analyses included clonotype tree plots, accumulated frequency of the top 20 clonotypes, diversity index (DI) and D75 metrics. After TCRdb called clones again from the public reads with CATT, rows with identical DNA were merged. The V and J calls reflect TCRdb's pipeline rather than the authors' work. The sample data list some 51,000 delta-chain clones, and 1.5% to 2% of these were observed just once. The ten largest clones add up to less than 30% of the sample.

The sequencing sample was made of gamma-delta T cells from blood. The J gene went uncalled, whereas the V gene is TRDV3. The sequence was collected from a pool of human donors (malaria-infected and uninfected, not separated). The CDR3 sequence is CARRLLQGWYNADKLIF. The nucleotides read TGTGCTCGTCGTCTCCTACAAGGCTGGTACAACGCCGATAAGCTCATCTTT.